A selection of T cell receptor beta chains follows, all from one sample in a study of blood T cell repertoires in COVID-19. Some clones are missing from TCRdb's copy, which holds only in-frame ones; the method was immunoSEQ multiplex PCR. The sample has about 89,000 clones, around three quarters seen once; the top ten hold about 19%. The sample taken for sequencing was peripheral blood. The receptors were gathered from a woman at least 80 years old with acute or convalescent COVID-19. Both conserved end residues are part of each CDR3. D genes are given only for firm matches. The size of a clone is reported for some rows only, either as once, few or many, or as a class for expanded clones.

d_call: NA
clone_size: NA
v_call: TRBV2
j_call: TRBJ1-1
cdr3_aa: CASLRQDMNTEAFF
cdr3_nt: TGTGCCAGCCTCCGACAGGATATGAACACTGAAGCTTTCTTT

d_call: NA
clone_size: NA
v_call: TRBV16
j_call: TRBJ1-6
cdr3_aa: CASSQSTASYNSPLHF
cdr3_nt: TGTGCCAGCAGCCAATCGACAGCAAGCTATAATTCACCCCTCCACTTT

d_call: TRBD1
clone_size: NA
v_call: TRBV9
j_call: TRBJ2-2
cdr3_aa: CASSVEQGWTGELFF
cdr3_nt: TGTGCCAGCAGCGTAGAACAGGGGTGGACCGGGGAGCTGTTTTTT

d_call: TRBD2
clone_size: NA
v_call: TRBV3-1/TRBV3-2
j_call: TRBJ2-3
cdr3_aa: CASSLLAGDTQYF
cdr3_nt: TGTGCCAGCAGCCTCTTAGCGGGAGATACGCAGTATTTT

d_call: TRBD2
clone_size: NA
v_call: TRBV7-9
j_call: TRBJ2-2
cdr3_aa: CASSQLAATGELFF
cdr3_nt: TGTGCCAGCAGCCAACTAGCGGCAACCGGGGAGCTGTTTTTT

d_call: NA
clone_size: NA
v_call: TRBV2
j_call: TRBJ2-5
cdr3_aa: CASSGSTRVETQYF
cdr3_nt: TGTGCCAGCAGTGGATCGACTAGGGTGGAGACCCAGTACTTC

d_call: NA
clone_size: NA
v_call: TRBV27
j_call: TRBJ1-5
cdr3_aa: CASSLWGGAQPQHF
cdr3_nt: TGTGCCAGCAGTTTATGGGGAGGGGCTCAGCCCCAGCATTTT

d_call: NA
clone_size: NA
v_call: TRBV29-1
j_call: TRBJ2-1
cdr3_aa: CSVEGGRQKNNEQFF
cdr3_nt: TGCAGCGTTGAAGGCGGCCGTCAGAAGAACAATGAGCAGTTCTTC

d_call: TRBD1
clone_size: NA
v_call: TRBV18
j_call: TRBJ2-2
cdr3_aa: CASSLQDRGNTGELFF
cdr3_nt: TGTGCCAGCTCACTACAAGACAGGGGGAACACCGGGGAGCTGTTTTTT

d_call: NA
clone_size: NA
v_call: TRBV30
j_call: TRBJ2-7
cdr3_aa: CAWSVKQGEYEQYF
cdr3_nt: TGTGCCTGGAGTGTAAAACAGGGAGAATACGAGCAGTACTTC

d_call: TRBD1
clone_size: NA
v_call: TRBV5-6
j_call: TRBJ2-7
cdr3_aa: CASSQWDRGFYEQYF
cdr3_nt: TGTGCCAGCAGTCAATGGGACAGGGGGTTCTACGAGCAGTACTTC

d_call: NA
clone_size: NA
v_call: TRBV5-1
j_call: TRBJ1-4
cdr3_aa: CASSPQLGLGKLFF
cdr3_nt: TGCGCCAGCAGCCCTCAATTGGGGCTGGGAAAACTGTTTTTT

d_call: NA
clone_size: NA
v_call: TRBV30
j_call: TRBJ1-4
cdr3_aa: CAWSVTLGGYEKLFF
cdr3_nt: TGTGCCTGGAGTGTAACCTTGGGGGGGTATGAAAAACTGTTTTTT

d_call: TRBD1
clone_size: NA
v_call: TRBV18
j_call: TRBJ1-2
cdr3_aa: CASSPGTGGTPPGYTF
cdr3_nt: TGTGCCAGCTCACCCGGGACAGGGGGTACCCCCCCTGGCTACACCTTC

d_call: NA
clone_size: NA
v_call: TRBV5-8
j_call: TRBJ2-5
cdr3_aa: CASSLVTRWKGGTQYF
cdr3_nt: TGTGCCAGCAGCTTGGTTACTAGGTGGAAGGGAGGGACCCAGTACTTC

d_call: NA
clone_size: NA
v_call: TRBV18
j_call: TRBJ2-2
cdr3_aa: CASSPTSFTGELFF
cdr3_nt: TGTGCCAGCTCACCAACTAGTTTCACCGGGGAGCTGTTTTTT

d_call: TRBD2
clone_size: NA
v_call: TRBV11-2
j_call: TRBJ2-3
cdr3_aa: CASSSSLAGGTDTQYF
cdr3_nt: TGTGCCAGCAGCTCGTCACTAGCGGGGGGCACGGATACGCAGTATTTT

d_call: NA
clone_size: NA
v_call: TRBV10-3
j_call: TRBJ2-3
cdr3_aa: CAIRGGGSTDTQYF
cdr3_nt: TGTGCCATCAGAGGGGGGGGGAGCACAGATACGCAGTATTTT

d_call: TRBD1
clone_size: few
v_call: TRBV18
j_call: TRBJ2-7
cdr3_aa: CASSPRDRGYEQYF
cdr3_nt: TGTGCCAGCTCACCACGGGACAGGGGGTACGAGCAGTACTTC

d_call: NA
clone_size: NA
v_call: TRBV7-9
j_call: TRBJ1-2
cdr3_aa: CASSLEPDYGYTF
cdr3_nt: TGTGCCAGCAGCTTAGAACCAGACTATGGCTACACCTTC

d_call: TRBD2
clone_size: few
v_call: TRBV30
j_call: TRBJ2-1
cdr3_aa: CAWSVLPGLAGVEGEQFF
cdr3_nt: TGTGCCTGGAGTGTTCTTCCGGGACTAGCGGGAGTTGAGGGGGAGCAGTTCTTC

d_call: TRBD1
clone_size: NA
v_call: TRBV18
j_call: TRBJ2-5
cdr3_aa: CASSQQRGTGGKETQYF
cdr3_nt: TGTGCCAGCTCACAACAGAGGGGGACAGGAGGAAAAGAGACCCAGTACTTC

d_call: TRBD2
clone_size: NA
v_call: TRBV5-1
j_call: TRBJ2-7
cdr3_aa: CASSPRGLAGTYEQYF
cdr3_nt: TGCGCCAGCAGCCCGAGGGGACTAGCGGGAACCTACGAGCAGTACTTC

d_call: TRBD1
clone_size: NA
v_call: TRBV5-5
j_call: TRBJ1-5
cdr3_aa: CASSGDRANQPQHF
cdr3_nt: TGTGCCAGCAGCGGGGACAGGGCCAATCAGCCCCAGCATTTT

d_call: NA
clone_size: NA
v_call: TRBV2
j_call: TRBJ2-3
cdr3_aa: CASSPLWASTDTQYF
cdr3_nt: TGTGCCAGCAGCCCTCTTTGGGCCAGCACAGATACGCAGTATTTT

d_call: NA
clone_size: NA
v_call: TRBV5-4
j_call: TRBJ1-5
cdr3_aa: CASSVDKQPQHF
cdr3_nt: TGTGCCAGCAGCGTTGACAAACAGCCCCAGCATTTT

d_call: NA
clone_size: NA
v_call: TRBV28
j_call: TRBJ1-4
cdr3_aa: CASSFTPKGNEKLFF
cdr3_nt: TGTGCCAGCAGTTTTACCCCGAAGGGGAATGAAAAACTGTTTTTT

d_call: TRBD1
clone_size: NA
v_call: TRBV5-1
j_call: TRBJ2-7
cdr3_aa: CASSPGGRDRAYEQYF
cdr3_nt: TGCGCCAGCAGTCCTGGTGGGCGGGACAGGGCCTACGAGCAGTACTTC

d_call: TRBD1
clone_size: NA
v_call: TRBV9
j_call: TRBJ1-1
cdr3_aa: CASSVATGGSRAEAFF
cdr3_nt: TGTGCCAGCAGCGTAGCTACAGGGGGCAGTAGGGCTGAAGCTTTCTTT

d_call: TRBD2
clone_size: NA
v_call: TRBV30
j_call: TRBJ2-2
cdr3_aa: CAWSVQRGGAGELFF
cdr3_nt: TGTGCCTGGAGTGTACAGCGGGGGGGCGCCGGGGAGCTGTTTTTT

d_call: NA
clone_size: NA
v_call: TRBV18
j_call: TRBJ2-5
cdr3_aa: CASSGQILQETQYF
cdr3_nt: TGTGCCAGCTCAGGCCAGATATTACAAGAGACCCAGTACTTC

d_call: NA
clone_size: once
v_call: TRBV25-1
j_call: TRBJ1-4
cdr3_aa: CASSKSRGYNEKLFF
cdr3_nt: TGTGCCAGCAGTAAAAGTCGGGGGTATAATGAAAAACTGTTTTTT

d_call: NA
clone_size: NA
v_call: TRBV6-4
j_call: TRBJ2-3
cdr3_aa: CASSDSPRGYSTDTQYF
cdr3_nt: TGTGCCAGCAGTGACTCACCACGCGGATATAGCACAGATACGCAGTATTTT

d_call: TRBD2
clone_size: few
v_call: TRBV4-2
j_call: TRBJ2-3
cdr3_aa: CASSQDQLAGTDTQYF
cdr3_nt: TGTGCCAGCAGCCAAGATCAACTAGCGGGCACAGATACGCAGTATTTT

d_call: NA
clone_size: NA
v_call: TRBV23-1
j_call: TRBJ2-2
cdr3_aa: CASSQSGAVNTGELFF
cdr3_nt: TGCGCCAGCAGTCAATCGGGGGCCGTCAACACCGGGGAGCTGTTTTTT

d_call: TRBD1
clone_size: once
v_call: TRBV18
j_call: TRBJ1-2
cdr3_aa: CASSPLKDGQGMKGYTF
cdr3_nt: TGTGCCAGCTCACCCCTAAAGGATGGACAGGGAATGAAAGGCTACACCTTC

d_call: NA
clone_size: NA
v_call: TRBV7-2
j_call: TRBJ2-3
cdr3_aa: CASSLRGGQGTDTQYF
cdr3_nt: TGTGCCAGCAGCTTAAGGGGGGGCCAGGGCACAGATACGCAGTATTTT

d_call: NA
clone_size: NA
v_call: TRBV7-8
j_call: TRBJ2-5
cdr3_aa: CASSLGRGYQETQYF
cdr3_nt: TGTGCCAGCAGCTTAGGTCGGGGGTACCAAGAGACCCAGTACTTC

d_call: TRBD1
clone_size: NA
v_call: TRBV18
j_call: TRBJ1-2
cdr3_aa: CASSPTGPRSGYTF
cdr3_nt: TGTGCCAGCTCACCGACAGGGCCTCGATCTGGCTACACCTTC

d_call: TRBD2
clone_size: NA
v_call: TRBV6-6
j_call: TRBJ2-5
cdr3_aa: CASSYSGRAQTQYF
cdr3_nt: TGTGCCAGCAGCTATAGCGGGAGGGCCCAGACCCAGTACTTC

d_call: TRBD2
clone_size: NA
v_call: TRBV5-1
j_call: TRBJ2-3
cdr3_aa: CASNSGRPARTDTQYF
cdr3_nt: TGCGCCAGCAATAGCGGGAGACCAGCCAGGACAGATACGCAGTATTTT